The 25 T cell receptor beta chains below were found in one sample sequenced in a study of post-analysis software for immune sequencing data. The study, taken as a whole, reports: Patients had higher frequencies than controls of roughly five TRBV segments, including TRBV5-6, TRBV5-1 and TRBV20-1.

Unique molecular identifiers were present in the TCR beta cDNA libraries. MiXCR was run by TCRdb on the PCR reads, yielding one entry per CDR3 protein. Here the sample spans roughly 800,000 distinct CDR3 sequences, less than 35% being singletons. No antigen is known for these receptors. Source material: blood. These receptors were collected from a girl aged 10 to 17 with multiple sclerosis.

The J gene is TRBJ1-5, the V gene TRBV29-1; D perhaps matches TRBD1 (6 bases). This CDR3 comprises 15 residues. Between the trimmed V and J ends, which lost 7 bases and 0 bases, there was a span of 16 bases. From germline, CDR1 is SQVTM and CDR2 ANQGSEA. DNA of the CDR3: TGCAGCGCCCCGGACAGCCCGTATAGCAATCAGCCCCAGCATTTT. Translating gives CSAPDSPYSNQPQHF.

V and J are TRBV11-2 and TRBJ2-3, with a weak D call TRBD2 (6 bases). Trimming took off 5 bases at V and 1 base at J, with 13 bases between the two ends. This CDR3 spans 15 amino acids. Per germline, CDR1 SGHAT and CDR2 FQNNGV. CDR3 sequence reads: CASSPGRIGTDTQYF. CDR3 nucleotide sequence: TGTGCCAGCAGCCCAGGGAGGATTGGCACAGATACGCAGTATTTT.

This clonotype has at least ten counts. J is TRBJ2-7 and V is TRBV6-5; 13 bases are shared with TRBD2. Trimming cost V 0 bases and J 2 bases; bases outside gene matches: 10. Germline loops: CDR1 MNHEY, CDR2 SVGAGI. The CDR3 totals 19 residues. CDR3 nucleotides: TGTGCCAGCAGTTACTCGACCCCGGGACTAGCGGGGATTGCCTACGAGCAGTACTTC. The encoded protein is CASSYSTPGLAGIAYEQYF.

Only a few counts were recorded for this clonotype. V is TRBV24-1 and J is TRBJ2-6, with TRBD1 identical over 8 bases. The CDR3 runs to 19 residues. From germline, CDR1 is KGHDR and CDR2 SFDVKD. V trimming: 2 bases; J trimming: 0 bases; junction bases outside the gene matches: 8. DNA of the CDR3: TGTGCCACCAGTGATTATGGCAGGGGGCCCAACTCTGGGGCCAACGTCCTGACTTTC. Encoded protein: CATSDYGRGPNSGANVLTF.

The V gene is TRBV5-1, the J gene TRBJ2-2; the D gene is possibly TRBD2 (5 bases). The CDR3 is 16 residues long. Germline V CDR1 and CDR2: SGHRS, YFSETQ. V was clipped by 4 bases and J by 3 bases, with 16 bases between them. CDR3 bases: TGCGCCAGCAGCCGACGGGGTACTCATGACACCGGGGAGCTGTTTTTT. Translation gives CASSRRGTHDTGELFF.

In the case of this clonotype: A much larger clonotype is one base distant, so this may be a read error. The chain recombines TRBV12-3 or TRBV12-4 with TRBJ2-3; perhaps TRBD1 as D (5 bases). The CDR3 totals 14 residues. In nucleotides, the CDR3 is TGTGCCAGCAGGTTAGGCAGGGCCCCAGATACGCAGTATTTT. Protein sequence: CASRLGRAPDTQYF.

The gene calls are TRBV5-1 and TRBJ2-3; TRBD1 might be the D (5 bases). V was cut by 8 bases and J by 2 bases, with 12 bases left in between. Looked up from germline, CDR1 is SGHRS and CDR2 is YFSETQ. This CDR3 contains 13 residues. CDR3 sequence reads: CASTAGITDTQYF. In DNA, the CDR3 is TGCGCCAGTACGGCAGGGATCACAGATACGCAGTATTTT.

Notes on this clonotype: This may come from a read error, since a much larger clone is one base off. V gene TRBV4-3 combines with J gene TRBJ2-1, with D tentatively TRBD2 (5 bases). Between the trimmed V and J ends, which lost 1 base and 6 bases, there was a span of 16 bases. The length of the CDR3 is 16 residues. Germline assignment: CDR1 LGHNA and CDR2 YSLEER. CDR3 sequence: CASSQVLALGGNEQFF. The DNA of the CDR3 is TGCGCCAGCAGCCAAGTCCTGGCCTTAGGAGGCAATGAGCAGTTCTTC.

This clonotype was found a few times. V and J are TRBV4-1 and TRBJ2-5; 8 positions match TRBD2. The germline V gene has CDR1 MGHRA and CDR2 YSYEKL. J was trimmed by 1 base and V by 4 bases; bases with no gene match: 14. The CDR3 covers 18 residues. CDR3 protein: CASSLLARREAPQETQYF. CDR3 DNA sequence: TGCGCCAGCAGCCTACTGGCAAGGCGGGAGGCCCCCCAAGAGACCCAGTACTTC.

This clonotype was counted only a few times. The rearrangement links TRBV6-4 to TRBJ2-5; 12 positions match TRBD2. TRBJ2-7 explains the end of the DNA better; the J call may be wrong. Germline CDR1 reads MRHNA; CDR2 reads SNTAGT. This CDR3 has 15 amino acids. CDR3 coding DNA: TGTGCCAGCAGTCCGACGACTAGCGGGAGAGGCGAGCAGTACTTC. Protein sequence: CASSPTTSGRGEQYF.

About this clonotype: Germline and junction disagree at one end, which may indicate a read error. The chain joins TRBV7-7 to TRBJ2-2; D possibly corresponds to TRBD2 (5 bases). The CDR3 consists of 15 residues. Germline-derived CDR1 and CDR2 are SSHAT and FNYEAQ (reference sequence). Written as DNA, the CDR3 is TGTGCTAGCAGCCCTTGGACGGGAAACACCGGGGAGCTGTTTTTT. Translating it yields CASSPWTGNTGELFF.

This clonotype was recorded a few times. V gene TRBV6-1 combines with J gene TRBJ2-7; D remains ambiguous. The V gene's germline CDR1 is MNHNS and CDR2 SASEGT. The CDR3 is 13 amino acids. Trimming cost V 1 base and J 2 bases, with 6 bases left between them. Written as DNA, the CDR3 is TGTGCCAGCAGTGAAGTCAGCCCCTACGAGCAGTACTTC. Encoded protein: CASSEVSPYEQYF.

The CDR3, as DNA: TGTGCCAGCAGGTGGACGGCTATGAACACTGAAGCTTTCTTT. The encoded protein is CASRWTAMNTEAFF. The chain recombines TRBV28 with TRBJ1-1; D ambiguous. V was trimmed by 6 bases and J by 0 bases, leaving 11 bases between them. CDR1 is MDHEN and CDR2 is SYDVKM in the germline V gene. The CDR3 has 14 residues. The full variable domain, with the rest looked up from reference TRBV28 and TRBJ1-1, is DVKVTQSSRYLVKRTGEKVFLECVQDMDHENMFWYRQDPGLGLRLIYFSYDVKMKEKGDIPEGYSVSREKKERFSLILESASTNQTSMYLCASRWTAMNTEAFFGQGTRLTVV.

The table lists this clonotype with a few counts. Germline is not matched at one junction end, which may reflect a read error. The chain recombines TRBV4-2 with TRBJ2-3; TRBD2 matches at 8 bases. Germline CDR1 is LGHNA and CDR2 is YNFKEQ. The CDR3 loop spans 16 amino acids. The CDR3 region is CAGRHLAGPSTDTQYF. For the CDR3, the DNA is TGTGCCGGCAGGCACTTAGCGGGGCCTAGCACAGATACGCAGTATTTT.

This clonotype appeared a single time. CDR3 sequence reads: CASSGTGGAGQSQHF. CDR3 DNA sequence: TGCGCCAGCAGCGGGACAGGGGGCGCGGGCCAGTCCCAGCATTTT. J is TRBJ1-5 and V is TRBV5-1, with 12 bases identical to TRBD1. This CDR3 contains 15 residues. The V gene end was trimmed by 4 bases and the J gene end by 11 bases; junction bases not matched to a gene: 10. CDR1 SGHRS and CDR2 YFSETQ come from the germline V gene.

This clonotype has a handful of counts. The V call is TRBV7-2, the J call TRBJ2-5, with TRBD1 as a possible D gene (5 bases). The CDR3 contains 14 residues. Trimming pared 5 bases from V and 5 bases from J, leaving 15 bases between. Germline values: CDR1 SGHTA, CDR2 FQGNSA. The CDR3: CASSVARGYETQYF. CDR3 DNA: TGTGCCAGCAGCGTTGCTAGGGGATATGAGACCCAGTACTTC. The full variable domain, its missing parts supplied by reference TRBV7-2 and TRBJ2-5, is GAGVSQSPSNKVTEKGKDVELRCDPISGHTALYWYRQSLGQGLEFLIYFQGNSAPDKSGLPSDRFSAERTGGSVSTLTIQRTQQEDSAVYLCASSVARGYETQYFGPGTRLLVL.

This clonotype was detected many times. The V gene is TRBV7-2, the J gene TRBJ1-2, with a possible D match to TRBD1 (5 bases). The CDR3 is 14 amino acids. Trimming cost V 0 bases and J 3 bases, with 8 bases left between them. Germline V gene data show CDR1 as SGHTA and CDR2 as FQGNSA. The CDR3 region is CASSLARVDYGYTF. Written as DNA, the CDR3 is TGTGCCAGCAGCTTAGCCAGGGTAGACTATGGCTACACCTTC.

The chain recombines TRBV20-1 with TRBJ2-2, with D possibly being TRBD2 (6 bases). CDR1 is DFQATT and CDR2 is SNEGSKA in the germline V gene (reference sequence). The CDR3 extends over 16 amino acids. V was pared by 3 bases and J by 4 bases, with 18 bases between. CDR3 nucleotides: TGCAGTGCTAGCGGGAGCCATCGGACGGGCACCGGGGAGCTGTTTTTT. This translates into CSASGSHRTGTGELFF.

The chain recombines TRBV7-9 with TRBJ1-5; no definite D call. There are 13 residues in the CDR3. V was clipped by 1 base and J by 6 bases, with 7 bases between them. Germline-derived CDR1 and CDR2 are SEHNR and FQNEAQ (reference sequence). CDR3 DNA sequence: TGTGCCAGCAGCTTAGGAGACGGTCAGCCCCAGCATTTT. It yields the protein CASSLGDGQPQHF.

This clonotype was recorded at least ten times. The gene calls are TRBV9 and TRBJ2-1; D possibly corresponds to TRBD2 (6 bases). Germline loops: CDR1 SGDLS, CDR2 YYNGEE. Deletions cut 5 bases from V and 8 bases from J, with 20 bases between. This CDR3 contains 15 residues. The CDR3: CASSFGRDSSYEQFF. The CDR3 DNA reads TGTGCCAGCAGTTTTGGCCGGGACTCCTCCTATGAGCAGTTCTTC.

This sequence joins TRBV7-2 and TRBJ1-1, with 7 bases identical to TRBD1. This CDR3 is built from 15 residues. V gave up 5 bases and J gave up 2 bases; unmatched junction bases: 8. Germline CDR1 reads SGHTA; CDR2 reads FQGNSA. The CDR3 DNA follows: TGTGCCAGCAGCCCACGGACAGGAGACAACACTGAAGCTTTCTTT. Protein product: CASSPRTGDNTEAFF.

In this sample, this clonotype turned up a few times. The chain couples TRBV6-4 to TRBJ1-2; D call uncertain. The CDR3 runs to 15 residues. Germline loops: CDR1 MRHNA, CDR2 SNTAGT. The ends were cut back, 4 bases at V and 3 bases at J, with 15 bases in the middle. The CDR3 bases are TGTGCCAGCAGTGCGGAACTCGGAGACCACTATGGCTACACCTTC. Encoded protein: CASSAELGDHYGYTF.

The chain is built from TRBV25-1 and TRBJ1-1; D perhaps matches TRBD1 (5 bases). The V gene lost 6 bases and the J gene lost 3 bases, with 20 bases spanning the gap. Germline lookup yields CDR1 MGHDK and CDR2 SYGVNS. The CDR3 is 16 residues long. CDR3 coding DNA: TGTGCCAGCAGCGACCCCGGGATATGGGGGGACACTGAAGCTTTCTTT. Encoded protein: CASSDPGIWGDTEAFF.

V and J are TRBV7-2 and TRBJ1-2; TRBD1 aligns across 7 bases. The CDR3 contains 16 residues. With V trimmed by 7 bases and J by 4 bases, 15 bases remained unmatched. Germline CDR1 SGHTA, CDR2 FQGNSA. The CDR3 sequence: CASTPENRGPAYGYTF. For the CDR3, the DNA is TGTGCCAGCACCCCGGAGAACAGGGGCCCTGCCTATGGCTACACCTTC.

This clonotype has more than one count but fewer than ten. The genes are TRBV10-3 and TRBJ1-6; no reliable D call. V lost 4 bases, J lost 6 bases, and 7 bases lay in between. This CDR3 is 13 amino acids long. Germline V gene data show CDR1 as ENHRY and CDR2 as SYGVKD. CDR3 nucleotides: TGTGCCATCAGTGGACGGACTAATTCACCCCTCCACTTT. Translating it yields CAISGRTNSPLHF.